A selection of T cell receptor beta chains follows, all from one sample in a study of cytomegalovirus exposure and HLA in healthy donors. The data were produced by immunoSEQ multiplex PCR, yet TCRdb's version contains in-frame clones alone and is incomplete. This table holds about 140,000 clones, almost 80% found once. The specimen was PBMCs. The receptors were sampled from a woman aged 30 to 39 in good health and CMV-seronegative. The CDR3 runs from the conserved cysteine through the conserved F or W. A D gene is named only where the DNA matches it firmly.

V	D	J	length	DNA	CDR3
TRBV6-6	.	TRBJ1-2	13	TGTGCCAGCACCTACTTCGGGGAAGATGGCTACACCTTC	CASTYFGEDGYTF
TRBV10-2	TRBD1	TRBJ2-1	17	TGCGCCAGCAGCCAAGGGACAGGGGGCAGTGAACACAATGAGCAGTTCTTC	CASSQGTGGSEHNEQFF
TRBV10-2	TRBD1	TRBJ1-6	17	TGCGCCAGCAGTAAAATCCGTGGGACAGCTAATAATTCACCCCTCCACTTT	CASSKIRGTANNSPLHF
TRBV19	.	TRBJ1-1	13	TGTGCCAGTAGTAGGACAGAAAACACTGAAGCTTTCTTT	CASSRTENTEAFF
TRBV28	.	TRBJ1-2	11	TGTGCCAGCCCTTCGTCGAGCGGCTACACCTTC	CASPSSSGYTF
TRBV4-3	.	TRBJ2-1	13	TGCGCCAGCAGCCAATTACCGGGGTATGAGCAGTTCTTC	CASSQLPGYEQFF
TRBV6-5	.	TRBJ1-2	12	TGTGCCACCCTAGTAGGTGTGACTGGCTACACCTTC	CATLVGVTGYTF
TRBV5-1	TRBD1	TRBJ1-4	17	TGCGCCAGCAGCTACAGACAGGGGGCCGGGGCTAATGAAAAACTGTTTTTT	CASSYRQGAGANEKLFF
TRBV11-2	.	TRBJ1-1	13	TGTGCCAGCAGTGCTAGTCTGAACACTGAAGCTTTCTTT	CASSASLNTEAFF
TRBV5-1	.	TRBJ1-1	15	TGCGCCAGCAGCTCCCACAGGGAACTGAACACTGAAGCTTTCTTT	CASSSHRELNTEAFF
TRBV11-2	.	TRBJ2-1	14	TGTGCCAGCAGCTTAGCCTTAGCGGCCGATGAGCAGTTCTTC	CASSLALAADEQFF
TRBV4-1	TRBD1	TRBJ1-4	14	TGCGCCAGCAGCCCCGGGACAGGGGGAGAAAAACTGTTTTTT	CASSPGTGGEKLFF
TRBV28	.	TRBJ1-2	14	TGTGCCAGCAGTCTACGATCGGGGGTCTATGGCTACACCTTC	CASSLRSGVYGYTF
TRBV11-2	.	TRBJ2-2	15	TGTGCCAGCAGATTAGGAGGGTTGAACACCGGGGAGCTGTTTTTT	CASRLGGLNTGELFF
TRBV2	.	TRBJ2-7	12	TGTGCCAGCAGGGCCGACAACTACGAGCAGTACTTC	CASRADNYEQYF